This passage covers 20 T cell receptor beta chains from one sample sequenced in a study of CD8+ T cells in alopecia areata. Noted treatment: oral pan-JAK inhibitor, 5-10 mg twice daily. Following extraction, RNA underwent reverse transcription to cDNA, which served as the sequencing template. Clones were read by immunoSEQ multiplex PCR, and TCRdb kept only the in-frame ones, dropping some. The sample lists around 70,000 clones, approximately 29% occurring once. The sequencing used CD8+ T cells sorted from blood, collected at week 4, from a patient treated with tofacitinib. The receptors originated from a human donor with alopecia areata.

J is TRBJ2-5 and V is TRBV29-1; possibly TRBD2 for D (6 bases). The CDR3 spans 14 residues. V dropped 5 bases and J dropped 0 bases, with 13 bases sitting between them. Germline CDR1 reads SQVTM; CDR2 reads ANQGSEA. The CDR3 nucleotides are TGCAGCGTTCGCGGACTAAGCCACCAAGAGACCCAGTACTTC. Translated: CSVRGLSHQETQYF.

This clone showed up just a few times. The chain links TRBV27 to TRBJ1-1; maybe TRBD1 (5 bases). CDR3 length: 13 residues. In germline, CDR1 is MNHEY, CDR2 SMNVEV (reference sequence). Trimming cost V 5 bases and J 1 base, with 8 bases left between them. The CDR3 DNA reads as TGTGCCAGCAGTGCGGGGGGGAACACTGAAGCTTTCTTT. As protein: CASSAGGNTEAFF.

The chain carries TRBV5-1 and TRBJ1-5, with D perhaps matching TRBD1 (5 bases). V was shortened by 6 bases and J by 5 bases, with 24 bases between the two germline ends. Germline values: CDR1 SGHRS, CDR2 YFSETQ. CDR3 length: 17 amino acids. CDR3 sequence (DNA): TGCGCCAGCATAGCCGCCCCGGGACTCCCGGGAGATCAGCCCCAGCATTTT. Translated: CASIAAPGLPGDQPQHF.

The chain joins TRBV29-1 to TRBJ2-3; D remains unclear. V lost 0 bases to trimming and J lost 4 bases, with 14 bases between them. From germline, CDR1 is SQVTM and CDR2 ANQGSEA. This CDR3 spans 15 amino acids. CDR3 sequence: CSVEDLRDVADTQYF. The CDR3 DNA is TGCAGCGTTGAAGATTTAAGGGATGTCGCAGATACGCAGTATTTT.

The chain has TRBV29-1 and TRBJ2-7, with 7 bases lining up with TRBD2. V shed 2 bases and J 0 bases; nucleotides not matched to a gene: 1. CDR3 length equals 13 residues. Looked up from germline, CDR1 is SQVTM and CDR2 is ANQGSEA. As DNA, the CDR3 is TGCAGCGTTGAACTAGCGGACTCCTACGAGCAGTACTTC. Translated, it gives CSVELADSYEQYF.

This clone was seen more than once but under ten times. The rearrangement links TRBV29-1 to TRBJ2-2; D may correspond to TRBD1 or TRBD2 (5 bases each). V lost 8 bases and J 3 bases, leaving 13 bases between the germline ends. The CDR3 extends over 13 amino acids. The germline gives CDR1 SQVTM, CDR2 ANQGSEA. The CDR3 protein is CSSGDADTGELFF. In DNA form, the CDR3 reads TGCAGCTCCGGGGACGCGGACACCGGGGAGCTGTTTTTT.

The rearrangement joins TRBV7-9 to TRBJ2-5; weak D call: TRBD2 (6 bases). Germline V gene lookup returns CDR1 SEHNR and CDR2 FQNEAQ (reference sequence). Between the trimmed V and J ends, which lost 5 bases and 3 bases, there was a span of 19 bases. This CDR3 comprises 16 residues. The CDR3 DNA reads TGTGCCAGCAGCCCCACGGAGGGCAGTTTCAAAGAGACCCAGTACTTC. Amino acids: CASSPTEGSFKETQYF.

There are a few counts of this clone. V gene TRBV2 combines with J gene TRBJ2-1; D unresolved. V was trimmed by 4 bases and J by 4 bases, leaving 14 bases between them. The CDR3 loop spans 15 amino acids. Germline CDR1 is SNHLY and CDR2 is FYNNEI. CDR3 loop: CASSGASTAYNEQFF. As DNA, the CDR3 is TGTGCCAGCAGTGGGGCGTCTACAGCATACAATGAGCAGTTCTTC.

This clone was seen a handful of times. J is TRBJ2-7 and V is TRBV7-9; no reliable D call. Germline V gives CDR1 SEHNR, CDR2 FQNEAQ (reference sequence). Trimming took off 2 bases at V and 3 bases at J, with 14 bases between the two ends. The CDR3 consists of 15 residues. This CDR3 reads CASSLSEESVYEQYF. CDR3 bases: TGTGCCAGCAGCTTATCCGAGGAAAGCGTCTACGAGCAGTACTTC.

CDR3 amino acids: CASSKDPGINEQFF. In DNA form, the CDR3 reads TGTGCCAGCAGCAAAGACCCGGGGATCAATGAGCAGTTCTTC. The V gene is TRBV6-4, the J gene TRBJ2-1; D possibly corresponds to TRBD2 (5 bases). Germline CDR1 is MRHNA and CDR2 is SNTAGT. Trimming removed 6 bases at V and 6 bases at J, with 15 bases between. The CDR3 runs 14 residues.

This clone appeared many times. Other DNA sequences within the sample encode an identical CDR3. The V and J genes are TRBV7-9 and TRBJ1-5; unclear D gene. Trimming removed 1 base from V and 7 bases from J, with 5 bases in between. This CDR3 region has 12 residues. From germline, CDR1 is SEHNR and CDR2 FQNEAQ (reference sequence). The CDR3 protein is CASSLGGQPQHF. Here the CDR3 DNA reads TGTGCCAGCAGCTTAGGGGGACAGCCCCAGCATTTT.

The chain combines TRBV9 with TRBJ1-1; 11 bases match TRBD1. CDR3 length equals 15 residues. V was pared by 4 bases and J by 4 bases, with 6 bases of the junction left unmatched. Germline CDR1 is SGDLS and CDR2 is YYNGEE. The CDR3 sequence: CASSPRTGGGTEAFF. CDR3 coding DNA: TGTGCCAGCAGCCCCCGGACAGGGGGCGGCACTGAAGCTTTCTTT.

This clone was observed a handful of times. The V call is TRBV27, the J call TRBJ1-5; maybe TRBD1 (5 bases). Germline lookup yields CDR1 MNHEY and CDR2 SMNVEV (reference sequence). There are 15 residues in the CDR3. Trimming cost V 3 bases and J 2 bases, with 11 bases left between them. The CDR3 sequence: CASSFQGLGNQPQHF. The DNA for the CDR3 is TGTGCCAGCAGTTTCCAGGGATTGGGCAATCAGCCCCAGCATTTT.

The chain combines TRBV13 with TRBJ2-1, with TRBD2 identical over 8 bases. This CDR3 contains 17 residues. The trim removed 5 bases at V and 5 bases at J, leaving 14 bases unmatched. Germline CDR1 PRHDT, CDR2 FYEKMQ (reference sequence). CDR3 region: CASSLPPGTRGNNEQFF. The CDR3 nucleotides read TGTGCCAGCAGCCTTCCTCCCGGGACTAGAGGGAACAATGAGCAGTTCTTC.

This clone was counted only a few times. The chain joins TRBV10-3 to TRBJ2-4, with TRBD2 matching 7 bases. Germline V lookup: CDR1 ENHRY, CDR2 SYGVKD. V gave up 5 bases and J gave up 9 bases; unmatched junction bases: 16. The CDR3 extends over 16 amino acids. The CDR3 DNA reads as TGTGCCATCAGTCGAACCACGGAGAGAGCGGGGAGCATTCAGTACTTC. It encodes CAISRTTERAGSIQYF.

This clone was picked up a small number of times. V gene TRBV9 combines with J gene TRBJ1-1; TRBD1 agrees at 7 bases. The germline V gene has CDR1 SGDLS and CDR2 YYNGEE. V was pared by 3 bases and J by 2 bases, with 13 bases of the junction left unmatched. CDR3 length: 17 amino acids. CDR3 loop: CASSEGHRGPLNTEAFF. CDR3 bases: TGTGCCAGCAGCGAGGGCCACAGGGGTCCACTAAACACTGAAGCTTTCTTT.

This clone has more than one count but fewer than ten. The chain employs TRBV9 and TRBJ2-1, with D perhaps TRBD2 (5 bases). Germline V gene sequence: CDR1 SGDLS, CDR2 YYNGEE. The CDR3 has 12 amino acids. The V gene lost 3 bases and the J gene lost 7 bases, with 8 bases spanning the gap. Here the CDR3 reads CASSGLANEQFF. CDR3 coding DNA: TGTGCCAGCAGCGGTTTAGCGAATGAGCAGTTCTTC. Full variable domain (rest looked up from reference TRBV9 and TRBJ2-1): DSGVTQTPKHLITATGQRVTLRCSPRSGDLSVYWYQQSLDQGLQFLIQYYNGEERAKGNILERFSAQQFPDLHSELNLSSLELGDSALYFCASSGLANEQFFGPGTRLTVL.

V and J are TRBV23-1 and TRBJ1-5; 12 positions agree with TRBD1. TRBV23-1 is flagged as an ORF with uncertain function. The ends lost 0 bases at V and 5 bases at J; junction bases unmatched: 14. This CDR3 is 20 amino acids long. The CDR3 DNA follows: TGCGCCAGCAGTCAATCTTTAGGGACAGGGGGCGAAGAAAAGCATCAGCCCCAGCATTTT. Its protein is CASSQSLGTGGEEKHQPQHF.

V usage is TRBV30 and J usage is TRBJ1-2, with a tentative D call TRBD1 (5 bases). Looked up from germline, CDR1 is GTSNPN and CDR2 is SVGIG (reference sequence). The CDR3 totals 12 residues. V was pared by 5 bases and J by 8 bases, with 15 bases between. This CDR3 is CAWVLGASGYTF. CDR3 in DNA: TGTGCCTGGGTGTTAGGGGCGTCAGGCTACACCTTC.

The rearrangement joins TRBV29-1 to TRBJ2-3; D is undetermined. Trimming took off 3 bases at V and 4 bases at J, with 23 bases between the two ends. The CDR3 loop spans 17 amino acids. CDR1 and CDR2 from the germline V gene are SQVTM and ANQGSEA. The CDR3 DNA is TGCAGCGTTGACCACTGGGTGACCCACTCTGGAGCAGATACGCAGTATTTT. This translates into CSVDHWVTHSGADTQYF.